Each of the 23 T cell receptor beta chains below was sequenced from the same sample in a study of persistence of HIV-infected CD4 T cells. The libraries were made with immunoSEQ version 4 in survey mode. Clones were sequenced by immunoSEQ multiplex PCR, and TCRdb holds only the in-frame ones, with some missing. Found here are under 45,000 clones, roughly 90% of them singletons; the top ten hold just over 1%. This nonspecific control used anti-CD3/anti-CD28 bead stimulation of CD4+ T cells. Sorting selected CD4+ T cells upregulating both CD40 ligand and CD69. The antigens these receptors bind are not known. The sequencing here drew on CD4+ T cells sorted from PBMCs after 18-hour stimulation, taken from a patient who received antiretroviral therapy. The receptors were sampled from an adult man with HIV who was CMV-seropositive.

This clone occurred once. The chain couples TRBV6-5 to TRBJ1-5; TRBD1 is a possible D gene (5 bases). CDR3 length equals 15 residues. Germline assignment: CDR1 MNHEY and CDR2 SVGAGI. V shed 6 bases and J shed 3 bases, with 15 bases lying between them. The chain's CDR3 is CASSVGTVDNQPQHF. The CDR3, as DNA: TGTGCCAGCAGCGTCGGGACCGTGGACAATCAGCCCCAGCATTTT.

This sequence joins TRBV9 and TRBJ1-1, with D perhaps TRBD1 (5 bases). Trimming stripped 2 bases from V and 0 bases from J, with 11 bases between. The germline V gene encodes CDR1 SGDLS and CDR2 YYNGEE. This CDR3 has 15 amino acids. CDR3 DNA sequence: TGTGCCAGCAGCGTGTCGAACAGGATGAACACTGAAGCTTTCTTT. Translation: CASSVSNRMNTEAFF.

This clone was counted between two and nine times. Compared with germline, one end of the junction differs, possibly owing to a read error. V usage is TRBV19 and J usage is TRBJ1-5; D may be TRBD1 (6 bases). Germline assignment: CDR1 LNHDA and CDR2 SQIVND (reference sequence). This CDR3 spans 14 amino acids. The CDR3 DNA follows: TGTGCCAGTTGTATGACAGGCCTCAATCAGCCCCAGCATTTT. This translates into CASCMTGLNQPQHF.

The chain's CDR3 is CATSEAGTSQYF. CDR3 DNA sequence: TGTGCCACCAGCGAAGCCGGGACCTCCCAGTACTTC. This rearrangement joins TRBV24-1 to TRBJ2-5, with D tentatively TRBD1 or TRBD2 (5 bases each). In germline, CDR1 is KGHDR, CDR2 SFDVKD. V lost 7 bases and J lost 9, with 14 bases in between. This CDR3 spans 12 amino acids.

The chain uses TRBV18 and TRBJ2-7; D is ambiguous. CDR1 and CDR2 (germline): KGHSH, LQKENI. V gave up 6 bases and J gave up 2 bases, with 14 bases separating them. This CDR3 contains 14 residues. This chain's CDR3 is CASSIGGSAYEQYF. The CDR3, as DNA: TGTGCCAGCTCCATAGGTGGAAGTGCCTACGAGCAGTACTTC.

The V and J genes are TRBV24-1 and TRBJ2-1; possibly TRBD2 for D (6 bases). V dropped 3 bases and J dropped 12 bases, with 17 bases sitting between them. This CDR3 has 14 amino acids. Germline V gene sequence: CDR1 KGHDR, CDR2 SFDVKD. As DNA, the CDR3 is TGTGCCACCAGTGATGCGGTGCTTTCCGGGGGGCAGTTCTTC. It is translated as CATSDAVLSGGQFF.

The genes are TRBV5-8 and TRBJ2-7; unclear D gene. V was shortened by 2 bases and J by 0 bases, with 21 bases between the two germline ends. CDR3 length equals 18 residues. Germline-derived CDR1 and CDR2 are SGHTS and YDEGEE. The CDR3 DNA sequence: TGTGCCAGCAGCTTAGGATCGGGTAGCACCGCTTTCTCCTACGAGCAGTACTTC. This codes for CASSLGSGSTAFSYEQYF. The entire variable domain, with the rest obtained from reference TRBV5-8 and TRBJ2-7, is as follows: EAGVTQSPTHLIKTRGQQATLRCSPISGHTSVYWYQQALGLGLQFLLWYDEGEERNRGNFPPRFSGRQFPNYSSELNVNALELEDSALYLCASSLGSGSTAFSYEQYFGPGTRLTVT.

The DNA for the CDR3 is TGTGCCAGCAGCGGACAGGGGACTAATGAAAAACTGTTTTTT. Its protein is CASSGQGTNEKLFF. The chain combines TRBV2 with TRBJ1-4, with 9 bases identical to TRBD1. The CDR3 totals 14 residues. CDR1 and CDR2 (germline): SNHLY, FYNNEI. The V gene end was trimmed by 6 bases and the J gene end by 2 bases; junction bases not matched to a gene: 1.

The CDR3 reads CASSWGSRQPQHF. For the CDR3, the DNA is TGTGCCAGCAGTTGGGGCAGCAGGCAGCCCCAGCATTTT. The chain has TRBV27 and TRBJ1-5; tentatively, D is TRBD1 (5 bases). This CDR3 region has 13 residues. Deletions cut 4 bases from V and 7 bases from J, with 11 bases between. CDR1 is MNHEY and CDR2 is SMNVEV in the germline V gene (reference sequence).

The chain carries TRBV4-2 and TRBJ2-1; either TRBD1 or TRBD2 may supply D (5 bases each). The CDR3 is made up of 16 amino acids. Germline-derived CDR1 and CDR2 are LGHNA and YNFKEQ. Trimming cost V 1 base and J 2 bases, with 12 bases left between them. The CDR3 spells CASSQGGSHPYNEQFF. The CDR3, as DNA: TGTGCCAGCAGCCAAGGGGGGAGCCACCCCTACAATGAGCAGTTCTTC.

The rearrangement uses TRBV3-1 (or the pseudogene TRBV3-2) and TRBJ1-2, with D perhaps TRBD1 (6 bases). The ends were cut back, 3 bases at V and 8 bases at J, with 16 bases in the middle. The germline gives CDR1 LGHDT, CDR2 YNNKEL (reference sequence). The CDR3 has 14 residues. The CDR3: CASSHGDRQRGYTF. CDR3 bases: TGTGCCAGCAGCCACGGAGACAGGCAGAGGGGCTACACCTTC.

V and J are TRBV7-2 and TRBJ2-7; D gene unclear. The CDR3 length is 12 residues. The germline V gene has CDR1 SGHTA and CDR2 FQGNSA. Trimming shortened V by 1 base and J by 3 bases, and 4 bases separated the two germline ends. This CDR3 is CASSLVLYEQYF. CDR3 DNA sequence: TGTGCCAGCAGCTTAGTCCTCTACGAGCAGTACTTC. The full variable domain, completed using reference TRBV7-2 and TRBJ2-7, is GAGVSQSPSNKVTEKGKDVELRCDPISGHTALYWYRQSLGQGLEFLIYFQGNSAPDKSGLPSDRFSAERTGGSVSTLTIQRTQQEDSAVYLCASSLVLYEQYFGPGTRLTVT.

V and J are TRBV18 and TRBJ2-3; TRBD1 matches 9 bases. V shed 5 bases, J shed 2 bases, and the junction held 2 bases outside the gene matches. The length of the CDR3 is 14 residues. Germline lookup yields CDR1 KGHSH and CDR2 LQKENI. The CDR3 region has the DNA TGTGCCAGCTCAGGACAGGGGTACACAGATACGCAGTATTTT. It translates to CASSGQGYTDTQYF.

For the CDR3, the DNA is TGCGCCAGCAGCCTAGGTCCTAGCGGGGGCACAGATACGCAGTATTTT. Residues: CASSLGPSGGTDTQYF. The chain uses TRBV5-1 and TRBJ2-3, with 9 bases lining up with TRBD2. In germline, CDR1 is SGHRS, CDR2 YFSETQ. J was trimmed by 1 base and V by 4 bases; bases with no gene match: 7. The CDR3 spans 16 residues.

The rearrangement uses TRBV11-1 and TRBJ2-3; D possibly uses TRBD1 or TRBD2 (5 bases each). Germline lookup yields CDR1 SGHAT and CDR2 FQDESV (reference sequence). The CDR3 sequence is 12 residues long. Trimming pared 4 bases from V and 4 bases from J, leaving 6 bases between. The CDR3 here is CASSWGSDTQYF. The CDR3 DNA reads TGTGCCAGCAGCTGGGGGTCAGATACGCAGTATTTT.

This clone was picked up one time. This chain uses TRBV18 with TRBJ1-4; a weak D match, TRBD1 (6 bases). The CDR3 has 14 residues. With 6 bases removed from V and 0 bases from J, the gap between germline ends came to 8 bases. Germline V gene lookup returns CDR1 KGHSH and CDR2 LQKENI. Here the CDR3 reads CASSGTTTNEKLFF. The CDR3, as DNA: TGTGCCAGCTCCGGGACAACAACTAATGAAAAACTGTTTTTT.

The genes are TRBV18 and TRBJ2-7; no firm D call. Trimming took off 2 bases at V and 2 bases at J, with 13 bases between the two ends. Per germline, CDR1 KGHSH and CDR2 LQKENI. The CDR3 sequence is 15 residues long. CDR3 nucleotide sequence: TGTGCCAGCTCACCAACCCGACTCCTAACCTACGAGCAGTACTTC. Translation: CASSPTRLLTYEQYF.

The rearrangement uses TRBV29-1 and TRBJ2-2, with a possible D match to TRBD2 (6 bases). V lost 5 bases to trimming and J lost 7 bases, with 17 bases between them. CDR1 and CDR2 from the germline V gene are SQVTM and ANQGSEA. The CDR3 loop spans 14 amino acids. CDR3 residues: CSVNLGGDGGELFF. The CDR3 region has the DNA TGCAGCGTTAATTTGGGGGGTGATGGCGGGGAGCTGTTTTTT.

This chain connects TRBV7-9 to TRBJ1-1; possible D gene TRBD1, 6 bases. The germline CDR1 and CDR2 sequences are SEHNR and FQNEAQ (reference sequence). V lost 7 bases and J lost 6, with 18 bases in between. The CDR3 contains 14 residues. The CDR3 sequence is CASTIGGEKAEAFF. CDR3 sequence (DNA): TGTGCCAGCACCATAGGGGGGGAAAAGGCTGAAGCTTTCTTT.

The V and J genes are TRBV18 and TRBJ2-2; D is ambiguous. CDR1 KGHSH and CDR2 LQKENI come from the germline V gene. CDR3 length: 16 amino acids. V shed 2 bases and J shed 0 bases, with 10 bases lying between them. In nucleotides, the CDR3 is TGTGCCAGCTCACCAAACAGACCTCCGAACACCGGGGAGCTGTTTTTT. Translated: CASSPNRPPNTGELFF.

The gene calls are TRBV6-4 and TRBJ2-1; tentative D call: TRBD1 (6 bases). This CDR3 spans 16 amino acids. V was pared by 5 bases and J by 0 bases, with 14 bases between. Germline CDR1 and CDR2: MRHNA and SNTAGT. CDR3 DNA: TGTGCCAGCAGTCAACAGGGAGAGAGCTCCTACAATGAGCAGTTCTTC. It encodes CASSQQGESSYNEQFF.

The chain carries TRBV19 and TRBJ1-1; D perhaps matches TRBD1 (5 bases). The germline gives CDR1 LNHDA, CDR2 SQIVND (reference sequence). V gave up 6 bases and J gave up 1 base, with 12 bases separating them. CDR3 length: 14 residues. CDR3 region: CASSFRDGNTEAFF. The CDR3 nucleotides are TGTGCCAGTAGCTTCCGGGACGGGAACACTGAAGCTTTCTTT.

The CDR3 DNA is TGCGCCAGCAGCGTGGGGGGAGTGCAGACTAGGGGCTATGGCTACACCTTC. Translation gives CASSVGGVQTRGYGYTF. The gene calls are TRBV5-1 and TRBJ1-2; D might be TRBD1 (5 bases). V was pared by 4 bases and J by 4 bases, with 23 bases between. Germline lookup yields CDR1 SGHRS and CDR2 YFSETQ. This CDR3 spans 17 amino acids.